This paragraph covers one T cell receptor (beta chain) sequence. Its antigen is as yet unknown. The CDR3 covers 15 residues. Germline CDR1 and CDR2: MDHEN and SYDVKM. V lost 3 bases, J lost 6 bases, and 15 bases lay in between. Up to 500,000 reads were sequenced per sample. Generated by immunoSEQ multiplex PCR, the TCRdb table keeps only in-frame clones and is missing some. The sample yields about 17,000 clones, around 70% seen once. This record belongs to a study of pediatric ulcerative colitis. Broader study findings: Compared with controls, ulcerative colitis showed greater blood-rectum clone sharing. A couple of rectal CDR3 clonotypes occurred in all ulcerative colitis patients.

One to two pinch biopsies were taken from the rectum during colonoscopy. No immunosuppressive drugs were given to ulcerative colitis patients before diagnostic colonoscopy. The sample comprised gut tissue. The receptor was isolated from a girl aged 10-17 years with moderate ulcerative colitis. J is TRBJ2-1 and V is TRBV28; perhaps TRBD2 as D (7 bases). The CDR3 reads CASSLGGRGGNEQFF. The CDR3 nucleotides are TGTGCCAGCAGTTTGGGCGGGAGAGGGGGCAATGAGCAGTTCTTC.